This TCR beta chain appears in the sequencing data of a study of CD8+ T cells in alopecia areata. Once RNA had been extracted, it was reverse transcribed into cDNA to act as the sequencing template. TCRdb's copy holds only in-frame clones and misses some; the assay was immunoSEQ multiplex PCR. The data hold more than 10,000 clones, with over 55% observed a single time. By sample fraction, this clone is medium-sized. Its target is not known. Punch biopsies of lesional scalp, plus peripheral blood, were taken from alopecia areata patients. The study, taken as a whole, reports: Scalp repertoires also include resident alphabeta T cells from normal skin. TCR sharing was clearer in mice than between patients, perhaps partly owing to patient HLA diversity.

CDR3 size: 12 residues. CDR1 SQVTM and CDR2 ANQGSEA come from the germline V gene. The specimen was skin, collected at week 0. The source of this sequence is a human donor with alopecia areata. The chain combines TRBV29-1 with TRBJ2-7, with 7 bases lining up with TRBD1. Here the CDR3 reads CSARGRFYEQYF. Here the CDR3 DNA reads TGCAGTGCAAGGGGGCGGTTTTACGAGCAGTACTTC.